This T cell receptor beta chain was sequenced during a study of blood T cell repertoires in COVID-19. Study in general: Sites in the United States, Italy and Spain provided acute and convalescent COVID-19 samples.

Adults between about 18 and 95 years of age took part from 20 to 25 US areas. Participants were placed into cohorts based on the clinical history they reported. Sequencing used immunoSEQ multiplex PCR; TCRdb keeps in-frame clones, though not all of them. This sample has some 230,000 clones, with 85% to 90% found just once. The specimen sequenced was PBMCs or T cells enriched from blood (not recorded which). This sequence was found in a woman younger than 30 in a cohort exposed to, infected with or recovered from COVID-19 (not recorded which).

The CDR3 loop is CASSMDRADYGYTF. The CDR3 region has the DNA TGTGCCAGTAGTATGGACAGGGCCGACTATGGCTACACCTTC. V and J are TRBV19 and TRBJ1-2, with 8 positions matching TRBD1. Germline loops: CDR1 LNHDA, CDR2 SQIVND (reference sequence). The CDR3 has 14 residues. V gave up 3 bases and J gave up 3 bases; unmatched junction bases: 3.